Sequencing of this TCR beta chain was carried out in a study of blood T cell repertoires in COVID-19. Here immunoSEQ multiplex PCR was the method, and the copy in TCRdb shows in-frame clones only, minus some. Counted here are about 67,000 clones, about 83% occurring once; the ten biggest clones make up approximately 20%. Trimming removed 7 bases from V and 4 bases from J, with 14 bases in between. This CDR3 is 14 amino acids long. The V gene's germline CDR1 is SGHNT and CDR2 YYREEE (reference sequence). Sequencing was carried out using peripheral blood. The sequence was obtained from a woman older than 75 with acute or convalescent COVID-19. This chain joins TRBV5-4 and TRBJ1-4; D is unresolved. In DNA, the CDR3 is TGTGCCAGCTCGAGCTTAGGGAGTAATGAAAAACTGTTTTTT. It translates to CASSSLGSNEKLFF.